This T cell receptor beta chain originates from a study of T cell repertoires in aging, cancer and after chemotherapy. Multiplex touch-down PCR with TRB-A/B primers amplified rearranged V-D-J TRB sequences. TCRdb reanalysed the multiplex PCR reads using MiXCR and keeps one entry per CDR3 protein. Seen here are roughly 2,400 distinct CDR3 sequences, about 20% observed once, and the top ten hold roughly 7.3%. Judged by abundance, this clonotype is large (0.1 to 1%). Germline CDR1 SQVTM, CDR2 ANQGSEA. V dropped 8 bases and J dropped 1; count of bases not matched to a gene: 5. This CDR3 contains 13 residues. Peripheral blood genomic DNA, not sorted cells or RNA, was the template.

This clonotype originated in a human donor with a blood cancer. Sequencing was done on a sample of blood. V gene TRBV29-1 combines with J gene TRBJ2-7; 10 nucleotides align to TRBD2. In DNA, the CDR3 is TGCAGCTGGTCTAGCGGGGGTTCCTACGAGCAGTACTTC. This encodes CSWSSGGSYEQYF.